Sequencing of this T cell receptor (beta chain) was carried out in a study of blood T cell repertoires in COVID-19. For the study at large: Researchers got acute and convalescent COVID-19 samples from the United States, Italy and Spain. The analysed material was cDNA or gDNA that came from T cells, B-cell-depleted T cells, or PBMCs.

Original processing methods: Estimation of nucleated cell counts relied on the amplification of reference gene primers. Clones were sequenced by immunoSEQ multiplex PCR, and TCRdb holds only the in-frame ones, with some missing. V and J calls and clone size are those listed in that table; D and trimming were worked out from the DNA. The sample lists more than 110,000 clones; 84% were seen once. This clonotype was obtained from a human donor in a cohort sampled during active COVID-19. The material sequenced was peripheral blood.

The CDR3 here is CASSPKTGGDSNQPQHF. The CDR3 DNA reads as TGTGCCAGCTCACCGAAAACAGGGGGCGATTCCAATCAGCCCCAGCATTTT. This rearrangement joins TRBV18 to TRBJ1-5; TRBD1 matches 9 bases. V was pared by 3 bases and J by 3 bases, with 9 bases of the junction left unmatched. The germline V gene encodes CDR1 KGHSH and CDR2 LQKENI. There are 17 residues in the CDR3. Full variable domain (rest looked up from reference TRBV18 and TRBJ1-5): NAGVMQNPRHLVRRRGQEARLRCSPMKGHSHVYWYRQLPEEGLKFMVYLQKENIIDESGMPKERFSAEFPKEGPSILRIQQVVRGDSAAYFCASSPKTGGDSNQPQHFGDGTRLSIL.